This TCR beta chain was captured in a study of OX40 agonist ivuxolimab in advanced cancers. The overall study: Patients in the trial were receiving intravenous ivuxolimab every 2 weeks, at doses of 0.01 to 10 mg/kg. Those treated in dose escalation had hepatocellular carcinoma, melanoma, renal cell cancer or head and neck cancer.

This CDR3 is built from 16 residues. From germline, CDR1 is SGHDT and CDR2 YYEEEE. With V trimmed by 3 bases and J by 4 bases, 8 bases remained unmatched. This clone has just one count. Its specificity is unknown. Findings and limits, study-wide: The 0.1-3.0 mg/kg partial responders had among the lowest clonal expansion. In the 0.1 to 3.0 mg/kg range, CD4+ and CD8+ blood T cells had expanded clonally by week 6.

Data came from immunoSEQ multiplex PCR; TCRdb stores just in-frame clones and leaves some out. The table includes about 62,000 clones, approximately 79% detected once. Sequencing used CD4+ or CD8+ T cells sorted from blood, obtained in a trial of the OX40 agonist ivuxolimab. This TCR derives from an adult with an advanced solid tumor such as melanoma, head and neck, liver or kidney cancer. This chain links TRBV5-6 with TRBJ1-5; 9 positions match TRBD1. The CDR3 protein is CASSWGGQGLNQPQHF. CDR3 nucleotide sequence: TGTGCCAGCAGCTGGGGGGGACAGGGCCTAAATCAGCCCCAGCATTTT.